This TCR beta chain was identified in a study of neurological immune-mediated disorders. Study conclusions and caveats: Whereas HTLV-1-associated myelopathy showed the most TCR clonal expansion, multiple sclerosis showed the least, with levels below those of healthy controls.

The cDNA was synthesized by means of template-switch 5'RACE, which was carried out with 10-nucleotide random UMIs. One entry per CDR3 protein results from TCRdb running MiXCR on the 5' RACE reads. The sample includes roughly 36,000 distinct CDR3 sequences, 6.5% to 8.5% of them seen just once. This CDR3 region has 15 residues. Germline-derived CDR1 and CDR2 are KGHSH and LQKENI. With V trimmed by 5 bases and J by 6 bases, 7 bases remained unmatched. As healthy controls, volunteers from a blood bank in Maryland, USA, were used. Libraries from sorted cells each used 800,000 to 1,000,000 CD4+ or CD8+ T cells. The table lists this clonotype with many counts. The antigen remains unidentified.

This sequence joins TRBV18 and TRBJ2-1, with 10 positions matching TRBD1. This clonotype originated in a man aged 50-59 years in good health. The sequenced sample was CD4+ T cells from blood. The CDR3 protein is CASSSWTGGGNEQFF. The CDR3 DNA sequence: TGTGCCAGCTCATCCTGGACAGGGGGTGGCAATGAGCAGTTCTTC.